What follows are 18 T cell receptor beta chains derived from one specimen sequenced in a study of regulatory T cells in long-lasting Graves disease. Time point specified: persistent/refractory GD, antithyroid drugs over 5 years with positive TRAb. The TCR library used RNA extracted from PBMCs. CDR3-region Arm-PCR and iRepertoire HTBI primers produced the TCR beta libraries. Using its own MiXCR run on the multiplex PCR reads, TCRdb lists one record per CDR3 protein. The profile shows about 660,000 distinct CDR3 sequences, roughly 30% of them singletons. The source was peripheral blood mononuclear cells (PBMCs), collected when the disease was refractory, from a patient treated with antithyroid drugs. Every receptor here comes from a female donor with Graves disease.

V gene TRBV6-1 combines with J gene TRBJ2-3; 13 bases map to TRBD2. Germline V gives CDR1 MNHNS, CDR2 SASEGT. V lost 6 bases to trimming and J lost 6 bases; unmatched junction nucleotides: 12. The CDR3 has 17 amino acids. For the CDR3, the DNA is TGTGCCAGCAGCCCCGGGACTAGCGGGATCGGACCGGATACGCAGTATTTT. Its protein product is CASSPGTSGIGPDTQYF.

This clonotype was counted a few times. The chain links TRBV6-2 or TRBV6-3 to TRBJ2-6; 12 bases line up with TRBD1. This CDR3 has 18 residues. Germline lookup yields CDR1 MNHEY and CDR2 SVGEGT. The V segment lost 5 bases and the J segment 0 bases; nucleotides outside the gene matches: 5. In DNA, the CDR3 is TGTGCCAGCAGTGGTGGGACAGGGGGCAGCTCTGGGGCCAACGTCCTGACTTTC. Protein: CASSGGTGGSSGANVLTF.

This clonotype occurred a few times. This sequence joins TRBV5-6 and TRBJ1-5; 8 bases match TRBD1. In germline, CDR1 is SGHDT, CDR2 YYEEEE. Trimming removed 3 bases from V and 4 bases from J; junction bases left unmatched: 3. This CDR3 comprises 14 residues. CDR3 in amino acids: CASSWGQVNQPQHF. CDR3 bases: TGTGCCAGCAGCTGGGGACAGGTTAATCAGCCCCAGCATTTT.

V usage is TRBV15 and J usage is TRBJ2-7; D is possibly TRBD2 (5 bases). Trimming took 3 bases from V and 6 from J, leaving 9 bases between them. CDR1 is LNHNV and CDR2 is YYDKDF in the germline V gene (reference sequence). The CDR3 totals 12 residues. The DNA for the CDR3 is TGTGCCACCAGCAGGGAGGCGGTCGAGCAGTACTTC. Translation: CATSREAVEQYF.

V gene TRBV20-1 combines with J gene TRBJ1-2, with no clear D. Trimming stripped 5 bases from V and 4 bases from J, with 23 bases between. Germline CDR1 DFQATT, CDR2 SNEGSKA (reference sequence). The CDR3 is 16 amino acids. Here the CDR3 reads CSAERNGPEGGYGYTF. The CDR3 DNA reads TGCAGTGCTGAAAGAAATGGACCTGAAGGTGGCTATGGCTACACCTTC.

The table lists this clonotype with many counts. This chain uses TRBV2 with TRBJ2-5, with D possibly being TRBD2 (6 bases). The length of the CDR3 is 15 residues. Per the germline V gene, CDR1 is SNHLY and CDR2 is FYNNEI. The ends were cut back, 4 bases at V and 1 base at J, with 13 bases in the middle. CDR3: CASSGRVASQETQYF. CDR3 DNA: TGTGCCAGCAGTGGGAGGGTGGCGTCCCAAGAGACCCAGTACTTC.

The CDR3 loop reads CASSLYPSGSKETQYF. The CDR3 DNA sequence: TGTGCCAGCAGCTTATACCCTAGCGGGAGTAAGGAGACCCAGTACTTC. The chain has TRBV7-9 and TRBJ2-5; 10 nucleotides agree with TRBD2. J lost 5 bases, V lost 2 bases, and 8 bases had no gene match. This CDR3 has 16 residues. From germline, CDR1 is SEHNR and CDR2 FQNEAQ (reference sequence).

The CDR3 sequence: CASRPDRVMNSPLHF. CDR3 DNA sequence: TGTGCCAGTAGACCCGACAGGGTGATGAATTCACCCCTCCACTTT. The chain links TRBV19 to TRBJ1-6; 7 nucleotides agree with TRBD1. Trimming cost V 6 bases and J 7 bases; bases outside gene matches: 9. The CDR3 runs to 15 residues. CDR1 and CDR2 (germline): LNHDA, SQIVND (reference sequence).

V is TRBV20-1 and J is TRBJ2-5, with 7 bases matching TRBD2. Germline V CDR1 and CDR2: DFQATT, SNEGSKA (reference sequence). The CDR3 sequence is 17 residues long. The J segment lost 1 base and the V segment lost 0 bases, leaving 11 bases of the junction unmatched. The CDR3: CSARELIRRETQETQYF. Written as DNA, the CDR3 is TGCAGTGCTAGAGAATTGATCCGGCGGGAGACCCAAGAGACCCAGTACTTC.

This clonotype was counted at least ten times. The V gene is TRBV6-1, the J gene TRBJ1-2; 10 bases line up with TRBD1. V was clipped by 6 bases and J by 4 bases; unmatched bases: 8. CDR3 length equals 15 residues. CDR1 and CDR2 from the germline V gene are MNHNS and SASEGT. CDR3 DNA: TGTGCCAGCAGACCGCGGACAGGGGGATCCTATGGCTACACCTTC. It translates to CASRPRTGGSYGYTF.

This clonotype was observed at least ten times. The CDR3 here is CASSPGQGAKINEKLFF. Here the CDR3 DNA reads TGTGCCAGCAGTCCAGGACAGGGGGCGAAGATAAATGAAAAACTGTTTTTT. The rearrangement links TRBV12-3 or TRBV12-4 to TRBJ1-4; 11 bases fit TRBD1. V was clipped by 5 bases and J by 5 bases; unmatched bases: 10. The length of the CDR3 is 17 residues.

This clonotype was counted between two and nine times. The rearrangement joins TRBV2 to TRBJ1-5; D is uncertain. The V gene's germline CDR1 is SNHLY and CDR2 FYNNEI. The V end lost 6 bases, the J end lost 4 bases, and 10 bases lay between the germline ends. The CDR3 is made up of 13 amino acids. As DNA, the CDR3 is TGTGCCAGCAGGCCCGAAGGAAATCAGCCCCAGCATTTT. It encodes CASRPEGNQPQHF. The entire variable domain, with the rest obtained from reference TRBV2 and TRBJ1-5, is as follows: EPEVTQTPSHQVTQMGQEVILRCVPISNHLYFYWYRQILGQKVEFLVSFYNNEISEKSEIFDDQFSVERPDGSNFTLKIRSTKLEDSAMYFCASRPEGNQPQHFGDGTRLSIL.

The table lists this clonotype with a few counts. The chain joins TRBV10-3 to TRBJ1-2; D remains ambiguous. The V gene lost 3 bases and the J gene lost 2 bases, with 10 bases spanning the gap. The CDR3 covers 14 residues. CDR1 and CDR2 from the germline V gene are ENHRY and SYGVKD. CDR3: CAISDIATNYGYTF. The DNA of the CDR3 is TGTGCCATCAGTGATATCGCAACAAACTATGGCTACACCTTC.

The chain joins TRBV12-5 to TRBJ2-7, with 7 bases that match TRBD1. The J segment lost 0 bases and the V segment lost 2 bases, leaving 10 bases of the junction unmatched. The CDR3 sequence is 17 residues long. In germline, CDR1 is LGHNT, CDR2 FRNRAP. CDR3 bases: TGTGCTAGTGGTTTGACCACACAGGGGCCTTCCTCCTACGAGCAGTACTTC. The encoded protein is CASGLTTQGPSSYEQYF.

The chain is built from TRBV6-1 and TRBJ1-5; 8 bases map to TRBD1. Germline V gene sequence: CDR1 MNHNS, CDR2 SASEGT. The CDR3 covers 13 residues. V lost 8 bases to trimming and J lost 6 bases; unmatched junction nucleotides: 6. The CDR3 loop reads CASRQGLRQPQHF. In nucleotides, the CDR3 is TGTGCCAGCCGACAGGGGTTGCGTCAGCCCCAGCATTTT.

This clonotype occurred a few times. The chain combines TRBV12-3 or TRBV12-4 with TRBJ1-1, with 8 bases lining up with TRBD1. V was clipped by 6 bases and J by 6 bases; unmatched bases: 12. The CDR3 spans 15 residues. The CDR3 sequence: CASSPGTGSLAEAFF. CDR3 coding DNA: TGTGCCAGCAGCCCCGGGACAGGTAGTCTGGCTGAAGCTTTCTTT.

This clonotype was detected only a few times. V is TRBV6-2 or TRBV6-3 and J is TRBJ1-4; 9 bases map to TRBD1. The CDR3 length is 16 residues. V trimming: 5 bases; J trimming: 2 bases; junction bases outside the gene matches: 6. Germline V gene data show CDR1 as MNHEY and CDR2 as SVGEGT. The CDR3 DNA reads as TGTGCCAGCAGTCTCGGGACAGGGAGTACTAATGAAAAACTGTTTTTT. Protein sequence: CASSLGTGSTNEKLFF.

This clonotype has just a few counts. The chain combines TRBV6-1 with TRBJ1-2, with 7 bases lining up with TRBD1. The CDR3 has 14 residues. From germline, CDR1 is MNHNS and CDR2 SASEGT. Trimming at V came to 3 bases and at J to 3 bases, leaving 4 bases not matched to a gene. DNA of the CDR3: TGTGCCAGCAGTGATACAGGGGCGTACTATGGCTACACCTTC. Amino acid sequence: CASSDTGAYYGYTF.